This T cell receptor (beta chain) was captured in a study of CD8+CD57+ T cells in acquired aplastic anemia. By flow cytometry, patients selected for sequencing had shown an expansion of CD8+CD57+ cells. The CDR3 spans 18 residues. With V trimmed by 2 bases and J by 3 bases, 12 bases remained unmatched. The germline V gene has CDR1 SEHNR and CDR2 FQNEAQ (reference sequence). This clonotype was detected ten times or more. What it binds is unknown. Genomic DNA was employed as the template in profiling TCR beta VDJ and CDR3. Using its own MiXCR run on the reads, TCRdb lists one record per CDR3 protein. There are around 220,000 distinct CDR3 sequences in the sample; approximately 51% occur only once, and around 20% lies in the top ten. Study results and limitations: The study found no significant CD8+ Simpson's diversity difference between patients and controls.

The rearrangement uses TRBV7-9 and TRBJ1-5; the match to TRBD1 covers 8 bases. The receptor comes from a human donor with aplastic anemia. The sequencing sample was made of sorted CD4+, CD8+, or CD8+CD57+ T cells (not recorded which) from PBMCs. Written as DNA, the CDR3 is TGTGCCAGCAGCTTATTTCGCTTTGACAGGGGATTCAATCAGCCCCAGCATTTT. It yields the protein CASSLFRFDRGFNQPQHF.